This entry lists 9 T cell receptor beta chains sequenced from one sample in a study of blood T cell repertoires in COVID-19. Profiled with immunoSEQ multiplex PCR; TCRdb holds only in-frame clones, not every one. The profile covers 70,000 to 80,000 clones, with 85% to 90% appearing a single time and roughly a sixth taken by the ten largest. The source material was peripheral blood. Receptors were obtained from an elderly man in a cohort sampled during active COVID-19.

The rearrangement joins TRBV5-1 to TRBJ1-2; maybe TRBD1 (6 bases). V was clipped by 0 bases and J by 3 bases, with 12 bases between them. The CDR3 has 15 amino acids. Looked up from germline, CDR1 is SGHRS and CDR2 is YFSETQ. This chain's CDR3 is CASSLGAGGYYGYTF. Written as DNA, the CDR3 is TGCGCCAGCAGCTTGGGAGCGGGGGGCTACTATGGCTACACCTTC.

With regard to this clone: A read error may produce the germline difference seen at one junction end. DNA for the CDR3: TGCACCAGCAGTGAGAGGGGTAGTGGATCACCCCTCCACTTT. Translation gives CTSSERGSGSPLHF. V is TRBV10-1 and J is TRBJ1-6; D is perhaps TRBD1 (5 bases). Germline-derived CDR1 and CDR2 are WNHNN and SYGVQD (reference sequence). This CDR3 is built from 14 residues.

This clone has just one count. The CDR3 protein is CASSRTSGAYEQYF. The CDR3 DNA reads TGTGCCAGTAGCAGGACTAGCGGGGCCTACGAGCAGTACTTC. This chain links TRBV19 with TRBJ2-7, with 12 bases lining up with TRBD2. J was trimmed by 2 bases and V by 6 bases; bases with no gene match: 2. Germline values: CDR1 LNHDA, CDR2 SQIVND (reference sequence). This CDR3 comprises 14 residues.

This clone was observed a few times. The V call is TRBV13, the J call TRBJ2-1, with D possibly matching TRBD1 (5 bases). CDR3 length equals 14 residues. CDR1 is PRHDT and CDR2 is FYEKMQ in the germline V gene (reference sequence). Trimming removed 1 base at V and 4 bases at J, with 8 bases between. The CDR3 DNA follows: TGTGCCAGCAGCTTAGAACAGGCGTACAATGAGCAGTTCTTC. Its protein is CASSLEQAYNEQFF.

A word on this clone: One end of the junction is discordant with germline, which a read error may explain. The chain couples TRBV7-8 to TRBJ1-4; D might be TRBD1 (6 bases). Looked up from germline, CDR1 is SGHVS and CDR2 is FQNEAQ. The CDR3 has 16 amino acids. The CDR3, as DNA: TGTGCCAGCAGCTATTTTAAAACAGGGCCTAACGAAAAACTGTTTTTT. As protein: CASSYFKTGPNEKLFF.

This clone turned up a few times. V usage is TRBV11-2 and J usage is TRBJ2-1; 7 bases map to TRBD1. Germline values: CDR1 SGHAT, CDR2 FQNNGV. Trimming at V came to 6 bases and at J to 0 bases, leaving 5 bases not matched to a gene. This CDR3 has 15 amino acids. For the CDR3, the DNA is TGTGCCAGCAGTCCAGGGGGTGGCTCCTACAATGAGCAGTTCTTC. It yields the protein CASSPGGGSYNEQFF.

The gene calls are TRBV7-2 and TRBJ1-5, with D possibly being TRBD1 (5 bases). Trimming stripped 1 base from V and 5 bases from J, with 12 bases between. Germline CDR1 SGHTA, CDR2 FQGNSA. The CDR3 consists of 15 residues. The DNA of the CDR3 is TGTGCCAGCAGCTTAGTGGGCACAGGCTATCAGCCCCAGCATTTT. Protein sequence: CASSLVGTGYQPQHF.

This rearrangement joins TRBV10-3 to TRBJ1-1; tentative D call: TRBD1 (6 bases). Trimming left V 6 bases short and J 0 bases short, with 8 bases between. The CDR3 length is 13 residues. CDR1 ENHRY and CDR2 SYGVKD come from the germline V gene. The CDR3 coding sequence is TGTGCCATCAGCCAGGGGATGAACACTGAAGCTTTCTTT. This sequence encodes CAISQGMNTEAFF.

CDR3 region: CASSIRTGGNQPQHF. Written as DNA, the CDR3 is TGTGCCAGTAGTATCAGGACAGGGGGCAATCAGCCCCAGCATTTT. The chain joins TRBV19 to TRBJ1-5, with 9 bases fitting TRBD1. J gave up 2 bases and V 3 bases, and 2 bases lay outside the gene matches. This CDR3 comprises 15 residues. In germline, CDR1 is LNHDA, CDR2 SQIVND (reference sequence).